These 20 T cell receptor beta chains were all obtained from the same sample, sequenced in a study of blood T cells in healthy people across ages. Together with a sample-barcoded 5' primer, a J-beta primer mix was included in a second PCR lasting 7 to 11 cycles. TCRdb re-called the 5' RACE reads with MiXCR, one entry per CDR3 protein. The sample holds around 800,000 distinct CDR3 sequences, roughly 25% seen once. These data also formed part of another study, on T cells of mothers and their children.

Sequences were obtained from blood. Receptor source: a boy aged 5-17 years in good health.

CDR3 loop: CASSQEARGGVYEQYF. CDR3 bases: TGCGCCAGCAGCCAAGAAGCGCGGGGGGGGGTCTACGAGCAGTACTTC. The chain combines TRBV4-1 with TRBJ2-5; 9 positions match TRBD2. The assigned J gene may be wrong: the sequence end matches TRBJ2-7 better. The CDR3 is 16 residues long. Germline loops: CDR1 MGHRA, CDR2 YSYEKL.

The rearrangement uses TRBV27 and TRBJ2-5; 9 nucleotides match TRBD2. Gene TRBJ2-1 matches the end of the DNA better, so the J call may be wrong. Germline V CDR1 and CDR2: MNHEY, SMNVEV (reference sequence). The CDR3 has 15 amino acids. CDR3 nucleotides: TGTGCCAGCAGCTCAATGGGACTAGCCATAGGCGAGCAGTTCTTC. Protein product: CASSSMGLAIGEQFF.

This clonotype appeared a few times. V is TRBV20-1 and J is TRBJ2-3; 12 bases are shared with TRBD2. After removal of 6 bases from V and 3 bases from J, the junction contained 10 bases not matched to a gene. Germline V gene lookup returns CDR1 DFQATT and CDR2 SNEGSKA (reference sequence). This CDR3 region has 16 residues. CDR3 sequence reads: CSATSPGLAGTDTQYF. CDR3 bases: TGCAGTGCCACTTCTCCGGGACTAGCGGGTACAGATACGCAGTATTTT.

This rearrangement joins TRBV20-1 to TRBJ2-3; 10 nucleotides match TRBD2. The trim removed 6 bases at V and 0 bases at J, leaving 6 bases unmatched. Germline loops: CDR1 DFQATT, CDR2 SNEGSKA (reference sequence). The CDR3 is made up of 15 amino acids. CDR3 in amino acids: CSATIAGGSTDTQYF. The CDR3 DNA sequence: TGCAGTGCGACGATAGCGGGGGGTAGCACAGATACGCAGTATTTT.

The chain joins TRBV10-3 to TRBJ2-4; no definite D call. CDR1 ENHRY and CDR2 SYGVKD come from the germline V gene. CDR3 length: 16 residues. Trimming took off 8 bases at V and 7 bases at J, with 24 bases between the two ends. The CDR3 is CAISETPRFSRNIQYF. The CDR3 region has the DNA TGTGCCATCTCCGAGACCCCCAGGTTTAGCCGGAACATTCAGTACTTC.

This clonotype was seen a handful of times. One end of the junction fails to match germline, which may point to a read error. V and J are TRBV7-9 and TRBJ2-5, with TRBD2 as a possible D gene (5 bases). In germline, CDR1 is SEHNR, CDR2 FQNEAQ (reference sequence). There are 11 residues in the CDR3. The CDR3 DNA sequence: TGTGCCAGCAGCCGGACTCAGGAATCGTTCTTC. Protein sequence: CASSRTQESFF.

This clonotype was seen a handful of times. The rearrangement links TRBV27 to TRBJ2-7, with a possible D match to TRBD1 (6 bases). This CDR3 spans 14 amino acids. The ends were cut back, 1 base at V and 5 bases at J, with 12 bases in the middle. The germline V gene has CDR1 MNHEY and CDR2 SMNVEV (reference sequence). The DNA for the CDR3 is TGTGCCAGCAGTTTATTCTCTGGGGGCAACGAGCAGTACTTC. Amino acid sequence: CASSLFSGGNEQYF.

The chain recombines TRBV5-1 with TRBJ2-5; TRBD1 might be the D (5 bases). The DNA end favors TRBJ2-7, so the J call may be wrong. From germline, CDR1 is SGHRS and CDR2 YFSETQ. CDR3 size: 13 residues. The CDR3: CASSFRVRYEQYF. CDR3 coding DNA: TGCGCCAGCAGCTTCAGGGTCCGCTACGAGCAGTACTTC.

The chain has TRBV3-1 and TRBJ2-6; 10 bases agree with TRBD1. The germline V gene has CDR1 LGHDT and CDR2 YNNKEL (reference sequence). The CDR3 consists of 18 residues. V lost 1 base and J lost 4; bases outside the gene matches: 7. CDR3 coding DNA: TGTGCCAGCAGCCAAGTGACCGGGACAGGGGCCGGGGCCAACGTCCTGACTTTC. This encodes CASSQVTGTGAGANVLTF. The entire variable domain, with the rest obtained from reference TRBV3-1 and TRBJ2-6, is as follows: DTAVSQTPKYLVTQMGNDKSIKCEQNLGHDTMYWYKQDSKKFLKIMFSYNNKELIINETVPNRFSPKSPDKAHLNLHINSLELGDSAVYFCASSQVTGTGAGANVLTFGAGSRLTVL.

CDR3 region: CASSLRGRPQETQYF. In nucleotides, the CDR3 is TGTGCCAGCAGCTTAAGGGGCAGGCCCCAAGAGACCCAGTACTTC. The J gene is TRBJ2-5, the V gene TRBV7-3; TRBD1 might be the D (5 bases). Trimming pared 1 base from V and 1 base from J, leaving 10 bases between. The V gene's germline CDR1 is SGHTA and CDR2 FQGTGA. This CDR3 region has 15 residues.

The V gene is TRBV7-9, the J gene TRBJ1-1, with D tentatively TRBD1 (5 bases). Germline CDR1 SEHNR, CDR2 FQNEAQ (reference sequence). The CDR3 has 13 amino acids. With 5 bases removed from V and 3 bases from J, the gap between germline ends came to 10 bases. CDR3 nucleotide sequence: TGTGCCAGCAGCCTCGGACAATACACTGAAGCTTTCTTT. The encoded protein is CASSLGQYTEAFF.

The DNA of the CDR3 is TGTGCCAGCAGTTACTCGACGGGGACAGCCTACAATGAGCAGTTCTTC. Translating gives CASSYSTGTAYNEQFF. The chain links TRBV6-6 to TRBJ2-5; TRBD1 agrees at 7 bases. The last part of the DNA fits TRBJ2-1 better; the J call may be wrong. This CDR3 has 16 amino acids. The germline V gene encodes CDR1 MNHNY and CDR2 SVGAGI (reference sequence).

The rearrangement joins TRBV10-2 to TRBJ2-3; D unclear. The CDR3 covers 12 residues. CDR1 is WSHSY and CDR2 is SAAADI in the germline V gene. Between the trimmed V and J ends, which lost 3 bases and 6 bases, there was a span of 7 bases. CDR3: CASSDPPDTQYF. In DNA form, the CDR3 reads TGCGCCAGCAGTGATCCTCCGGATACGCAGTATTTT.

Written as DNA, the CDR3 is TGTGCCACCAGCAGGAGAAGGGAACGGATCGGGGAGACCCAGTACTTC. This encodes CATSRRRERIGETQYF. The V and J genes are TRBV15 and TRBJ2-5; D gene uncertain. This CDR3 is built from 16 residues. V was pared by 3 bases and J by 5 bases, with 19 bases between. CDR1 is LNHNV and CDR2 is YYDKDF in the germline V gene (reference sequence).

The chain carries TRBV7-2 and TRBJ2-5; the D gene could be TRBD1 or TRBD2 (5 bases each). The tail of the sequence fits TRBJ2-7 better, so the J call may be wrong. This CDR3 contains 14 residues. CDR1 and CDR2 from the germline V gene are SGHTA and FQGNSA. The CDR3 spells CAAQKSGRDYEQYF. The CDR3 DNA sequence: TGTGCCGCTCAAAAATCGGGACGGGACTACGAGCAGTACTTC.

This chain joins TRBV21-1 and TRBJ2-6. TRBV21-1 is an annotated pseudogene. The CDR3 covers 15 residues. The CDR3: CASSKGYGWANVLTF. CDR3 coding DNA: TGTGCCAGCAGCAAAGGGTACGGGTGGGCCAACGTCCTGACTTTC.

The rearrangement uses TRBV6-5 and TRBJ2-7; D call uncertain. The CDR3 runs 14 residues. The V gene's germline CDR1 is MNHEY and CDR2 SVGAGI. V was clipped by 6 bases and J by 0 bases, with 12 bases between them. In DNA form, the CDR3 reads TGTGCCAGCAGCCGACCGGAGAGCTCCTACGAGCAGTACTTC. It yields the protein CASSRPESSYEQYF.

CDR3 amino acids: CASRLAGGQVDTQYF. The CDR3 DNA sequence: TGTGCCAGCAGGCTAGCGGGGGGGCAGGTAGATACGCAGTATTTT. This rearrangement joins TRBV6-6 to TRBJ2-3; TRBD2 matches at 12 bases. The germline V gene encodes CDR1 MNHNY and CDR2 SVGAGI (reference sequence). The CDR3 covers 15 residues. J gave up 5 bases and V 6 bases, and 6 bases lay outside the gene matches.

CDR3 in DNA: TGTGCCAGCAGCCCGGGGGCGAATAATGAAAAACTGTTTTTT. Its translation: CASSPGANNEKLFF. The chain is built from TRBV7-2 and TRBJ1-4, with D possibly TRBD1 on 6 matching bases. Germline assignment: CDR1 SGHTA and CDR2 FQGNSA. CDR3 length: 14 residues. V was clipped by 5 bases and J by 4 bases, with 11 bases between them.

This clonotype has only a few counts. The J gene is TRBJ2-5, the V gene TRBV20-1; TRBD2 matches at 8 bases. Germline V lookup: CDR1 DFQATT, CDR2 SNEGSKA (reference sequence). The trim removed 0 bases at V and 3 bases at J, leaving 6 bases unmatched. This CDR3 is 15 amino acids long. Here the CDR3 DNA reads TGCAGTGCTAGAGATGCGGCGGGGGGAAAAGAGACCCAGTACTTC. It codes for CSARDAAGGKETQYF.